The next 20 T cell receptor beta chains were all read from a single sample in a study of cytomegalovirus exposure and HLA in healthy donors. The primer mix had 60 Vbeta and 13 Jbeta primers. Clones were sequenced by immunoSEQ multiplex PCR, and TCRdb holds only the in-frame ones, with some missing. The sample table sets out approximately 38,000 clones. Material: PBMCs. The receptor source for this set is a human donor in good health.

The chain carries TRBV28 and TRBJ1-1; maybe TRBD1 (6 bases). The V end lost 5 bases, the J end lost 5 bases, and 9 bases lay between the germline ends. The CDR3 sequence is 12 residues long. Germline lookup yields CDR1 MDHEN and CDR2 SYDVKM. CDR3: CASSRRGTEAFF. DNA of the CDR3: TGTGCCAGCAGTCGTAGGGGGACTGAAGCTTTCTTT.

The CDR3 reads CASSLESGGGRDQPQHF. The DNA for the CDR3 is TGTGCCAGCAGCTTAGAATCGGGAGGGGGAAGGGATCAGCCCCAGCATTTT. The V call is TRBV7-9, the J call TRBJ1-5, with D tentatively TRBD1 (6 bases). Trimming removed 1 base at V and 5 bases at J, with 18 bases between. The CDR3 covers 17 residues. In germline, CDR1 is SEHNR, CDR2 FQNEAQ (reference sequence).

The rearrangement joins TRBV6-1 to TRBJ1-2; TRBD1 matches 10 bases. Germline CDR1 and CDR2: MNHNS and SASEGT. The CDR3 is made up of 15 amino acids. V was clipped by 7 bases and J by 2 bases; unmatched bases: 7. The DNA for the CDR3 is TGTGCCAGCATCCGTCCGGGACAGGGGAACTATGGCTACACCTTC. This sequence encodes CASIRPGQGNYGYTF.

J is TRBJ1-1 and V is TRBV15; 7 nucleotides agree with TRBD1. The length of the CDR3 is 13 residues. J was trimmed by 11 bases and V by 0 bases; bases with no gene match: 6. The germline V gene encodes CDR1 LNHNV and CDR2 YYDKDF (reference sequence). The CDR3 DNA follows: TGTGCCACCAGCAGAGATCCTGACAGGGATGCTTTCTTT. Its protein is CATSRDPDRDAFF.

CDR3 protein: CASSPTLTSYNEQFF. CDR3 DNA: TGTGCCAGTAGTCCCACCCTCACTTCCTACAATGAGCAGTTCTTC. The chain is built from TRBV19 and TRBJ2-1; no reliable D call. The CDR3 runs 15 residues. From germline, CDR1 is LNHDA and CDR2 SQIVND (reference sequence). V was shortened by 5 bases and J by 1 base, with 12 bases between the two germline ends.

The CDR3, as DNA: TGTGCCAGCAGTTACCTCAGGGAACATGGCTACACCTTC. Translation: CASSYLREHGYTF. The chain joins TRBV6-5 to TRBJ1-2; TRBD1 is a possible D gene (5 bases). The V gene lost 2 bases and the J gene lost 6 bases, with 10 bases spanning the gap. In germline, CDR1 is MNHEY, CDR2 SVGAGI. The CDR3 totals 13 residues.

V usage is TRBV27 and J usage is TRBJ2-2; the match to TRBD1 covers 7 bases. Germline V gene sequence: CDR1 MNHEY, CDR2 SMNVEV (reference sequence). The V and J ends lost 2 bases and 5 bases, in that order; junction bases with no gene match: 14. The CDR3 extends over 18 amino acids. CDR3 region: CASSLRARGPEATGELFF. CDR3 bases: TGTGCCAGCAGTTTAAGGGCGAGGGGGCCGGAGGCTACCGGGGAGCTGTTTTTT.

The rearrangement links TRBV5-5 to TRBJ2-7, with 9 bases fitting TRBD2. Germline-derived CDR1 and CDR2 are SGHKS and YYEKEE (reference sequence). The CDR3 contains 13 residues. Trimming cost V 1 base and J 4 bases; bases outside gene matches: 0. The CDR3, as DNA: TGTGCCAGCAGCTTGACTAGCGGGTACGAGCAGTACTTC. This translates into CASSLTSGYEQYF.

The genes are TRBV5-1 and TRBJ1-3, with D possibly matching TRBD1 (5 bases). The CDR3 covers 13 residues. The germline V gene has CDR1 SGHRS and CDR2 YFSETQ. Trimming shortened V by 5 bases and J by 1 base, and 7 bases separated the two germline ends. The DNA of the CDR3 is TGCGCCAGCAGAAAGGGGTCTGGAAACACCATATATTTT. The encoded protein is CASRKGSGNTIYF.

The rearrangement joins TRBV5-6 to TRBJ2-3; 7 positions agree with TRBD2. CDR3 length equals 12 residues. CDR1 and CDR2 from the germline V gene are SGHDT and YYEEEE. The trim removed 6 bases at V and 6 bases at J, leaving 4 bases unmatched. CDR3 region: CASTGGFDTQYF. CDR3 DNA: TGTGCCAGCACCGGGGGGTTCGATACGCAGTATTTT. The full variable domain, in which reference TRBV5-6 and TRBJ2-3 provide the parts outside the CDR3, is DAGVTQSPTHLIKTRGQQVTLRCSPKSGHDTVSWYQQALGQGPQFIFQYYEEEERQRGNFPDRFSGHQFPNYSSELNVNALLLGDSALYLCASTGGFDTQYFGPGTRLTVL.

The genes are TRBV9 and TRBJ1-2; no reliable D call. The germline V gene has CDR1 SGDLS and CDR2 YYNGEE. This CDR3 has 14 residues. V lost 4 bases to trimming and J lost 4 bases, with 14 bases between them. This CDR3 is CASSSSGSSYGYTF. The CDR3 nucleotides read TGTGCCAGCAGCTCCAGTGGTAGCTCCTATGGCTACACCTTC.

The chain carries TRBV4-1 and TRBJ2-1, with 11 positions matching TRBD2. The length of the CDR3 is 15 residues. Germline V gives CDR1 MGHRA, CDR2 YSYEKL. The V and J ends lost 4 bases and 5 bases, in that order; junction bases with no gene match: 4. The CDR3 DNA reads TGCGCCAGCAGCCCCGGGACTAGCGGAAACAATGAGCAGTTCTTC. Translated, it gives CASSPGTSGNNEQFF.

A word on this clone: Compared with germline, one end of the junction differs, possibly owing to a read error. V is TRBV6-8 and J is TRBJ1-2; 10 bases agree with TRBD1. The germline gives CDR1 MNHGY, CDR2 SAAAGT. The CDR3 extends over 15 amino acids. CDR3 sequence: CANPGQGPLTYGYTF. DNA for the CDR3: TGTGCCAACCCGGGACAGGGGCCCTTAACGTATGGATACACCTTC.

This clone ranks as medium-sized in terms of frequency. The chain couples TRBV10-3 to TRBJ1-4, with a tentative D call TRBD1 (6 bases). Germline CDR1 and CDR2: ENHRY and SYGVKD. The CDR3 extends over 16 amino acids. V was pared by 3 bases and J by 2 bases, with 13 bases between. The chain's CDR3 is CAISEIGGRTNEKLFF. The CDR3 nucleotides read TGTGCCATCAGTGAAATAGGGGGACGGACTAATGAAAAACTGTTTTTT.

The rearrangement uses TRBV6-6 and TRBJ2-7; no clear D gene. Trimming removed 2 bases at V and 6 bases at J, with 8 bases between. The germline V gene encodes CDR1 MNHNY and CDR2 SVGAGI (reference sequence). The CDR3 covers 12 residues. CDR3 amino acids: CASSYTALEQYF. The CDR3 coding sequence is TGTGCCAGCAGTTACACAGCCCTCGAGCAGTACTTC.

This chain joins TRBV27 and TRBJ2-7; maybe TRBD2 (6 bases). There are 12 residues in the CDR3. V lost 5 bases and J 7 bases, leaving 12 bases between the germline ends. Germline loops: CDR1 MNHEY, CDR2 SMNVEV (reference sequence). The CDR3 DNA is TGTGCCAGCAGTCATCCAGGAGGGGAGCAGTACTTC. Its translation is CASSHPGGEQYF.

CDR3 in DNA: TGTGCCAGCAGCTTGGGCAGGGTTGCCACTAGCACAGATACGCAGTATTTT. Translated: CASSLGRVATSTDTQYF. V and J are TRBV5-5 and TRBJ2-3, with D maybe TRBD1 (5 bases). The CDR3 runs to 17 residues. Trimming took 0 bases from V and 0 from J, leaving 14 bases between them. Germline CDR1 is SGHKS and CDR2 is YYEKEE (reference sequence).

V gene TRBV6-5 combines with J gene TRBJ1-5; the D is unclear. The CDR3 covers 13 residues. Trimming removed 7 bases at V and 6 bases at J, with 13 bases between. In germline, CDR1 is MNHEY, CDR2 SVGAGI. The chain's CDR3 is CASTAVVGQPQHF. The CDR3 region has the DNA TGTGCCAGCACCGCGGTGGTGGGTCAGCCCCAGCATTTT.

The chain is built from TRBV7-8 and TRBJ2-7, with 9 bases matching TRBD1. The ends lost 10 bases at V and 1 base at J; junction bases unmatched: 8. There are 14 residues in the CDR3. Germline loops: CDR1 SGHVS, CDR2 FQNEAQ. The CDR3 DNA reads as TGTGCCACACTAGGGGACAGGGAATCCTACGAGCAGTACTTC. Protein product: CATLGDRESYEQYF.

The gene calls are TRBV5-1 and TRBJ2-1; perhaps TRBD1 as D (5 bases). The CDR3 spans 16 residues. V shed 0 bases and J shed 9 bases, with 19 bases lying between them. Germline V gene lookup returns CDR1 SGHRS and CDR2 YFSETQ. The CDR3, as DNA: TGCGCCAGCAGCTTGGCTTTCGGTAGGGGTCAAGGTGAGCAGTTCTTC. This gives the protein CASSLAFGRGQGEQFF.